The rows below give T cell receptor beta chains drawn from one sample of a study of shared clonotypes between healthy human individuals. Produced via immunoSEQ multiplex PCR; TCRdb's table is partial and in-frame only. The sample yields approximately 350,000 clones, approximately 74% seen once. What was sequenced was memory CD4+ T cells sorted from blood. These receptors were collected from a man aged 25-45 years in good health. Both conserved end residues are part of each CDR3. Fields, in order: clone size, J gene, D gene, V gene, CDR3 DNA, CDR3 protein. D genes are given only for firm matches. Where a row states a size, it is once, few, many or the class of an expanded clone; other rows omit it.

clone size: NA; J gene: TRBJ2-1; D gene: TRBD2; V gene: TRBV19; CDR3 DNA: TGTGCCAGTAGCGTTCATCCTAGCGGGTCCTACAATGAGCAGTTCTTC; CDR3 protein: CASSVHPSGSYNEQFF
clone size: NA; J gene: TRBJ2-2; D gene: TRBD2; V gene: TRBV6-4; CDR3 DNA: TGTGCCAGCAGCGTAGCGGGAGAGATTAACACCGGGGAGCTGTTTTTT; CDR3 protein: CASSVAGEINTGELFF
clone size: once; J gene: TRBJ2-3; D gene: NA; V gene: TRBV5-1; CDR3 DNA: TGCGCCAGCGGCCCGGGACTTCGGGTGCGTAAAGCAGATACGCAGTATTTT; CDR3 protein: CASGPGLRVRKADTQYF
clone size: NA; J gene: TRBJ1-5; D gene: NA; V gene: TRBV18; CDR3 DNA: TGTGCCAGCCGGGACGGAGGGGATCAGCCCCAGCATTTT; CDR3 protein: CASRDGGDQPQHF
clone size: NA; J gene: TRBJ2-2; D gene: NA; V gene: TRBV5-6; CDR3 DNA: TGTGCCAGCAGCTTGACGGGTATCGGGGAGCTGTTTTTT; CDR3 protein: CASSLTGIGELFF
clone size: NA; J gene: TRBJ1-5; D gene: NA; V gene: TRBV18; CDR3 DNA: TGTGCCAGCTCACCAGGGGGTGTCCAGGCCCAGCATTTT; CDR3 protein: CASSPGGVQAQHF
clone size: NA; J gene: TRBJ1-2; D gene: NA; V gene: TRBV4-1; CDR3 DNA: TGCGCCAGCAGCCTCCCGGGGGGGAAACAGAAGCCCACTAACTATGGCTACACCTTC; CDR3 protein: CASSLPGGKQKPTNYGYTF
clone size: NA; J gene: TRBJ1-4; D gene: NA; V gene: TRBV18; CDR3 DNA: TGTGCCAGCTCACCACCAGCTAATGAAAAACTGTTTTTT; CDR3 protein: CASSPPANEKLFF
clone size: NA; J gene: TRBJ2-1; D gene: TRBD1; V gene: TRBV6-1; CDR3 DNA: TGTGCCAGCAGGGTCACAGGGGGATCGATCGAGCAGTTCTTC; CDR3 protein: CASRVTGGSIEQFF
clone size: NA; J gene: TRBJ1-1; D gene: NA; V gene: TRBV5-1; CDR3 DNA: TGCGCCAGCAGCACGGCCAGACAGAACACTGAAGCTTTCTTT; CDR3 protein: CASSTARQNTEAFF
clone size: NA; J gene: TRBJ2-1; D gene: NA; V gene: TRBV2; CDR3 DNA: TGTGCCAGCAGTGGGGGACTCACATGGGAGCAGTTCTTC; CDR3 protein: CASSGGLTWEQFF
clone size: NA; J gene: TRBJ2-5; D gene: NA; V gene: TRBV19; CDR3 DNA: TGTGCCAGTAGTACGTTAGGACAGTTCCAAGAGACCCAGTACTTC; CDR3 protein: CASSTLGQFQETQYF
clone size: NA; J gene: TRBJ2-5; D gene: NA; V gene: TRBV2; CDR3 DNA: TGTGCCAGCAGTGCTAATCCGGCTTCCATGGGGGAGACCCAGTACTTC; CDR3 protein: CASSANPASMGETQYF
clone size: NA; J gene: TRBJ2-1; D gene: NA; V gene: TRBV4-2; CDR3 DNA: TGTGCCAGCAGCCAGGGTTTGGATGAGCAGTTCTTC; CDR3 protein: CASSQGLDEQFF
clone size: many; J gene: TRBJ2-7; D gene: NA; V gene: TRBV10-1; CDR3 DNA: TGCGCCAGCAGTGACCTACTCGGGGAGCAGTACTTC; CDR3 protein: CASSDLLGEQYF
clone size: NA; J gene: TRBJ2-3; D gene: TRBD2; V gene: TRBV6-6; CDR3 DNA: TGTGCCAGCACCCCAGGACTAGCGAGGGGGTCAGATACGCAGTATTTT; CDR3 protein: CASTPGLARGSDTQYF
clone size: NA; J gene: TRBJ2-7; D gene: NA; V gene: TRBV2; CDR3 DNA: TGTGCCAGCAGGGGGTCAGGGTGGTACGAGCAGTACTTC; CDR3 protein: CASRGSGWYEQYF
clone size: NA; J gene: TRBJ2-7; D gene: TRBD2; V gene: TRBV11-2; CDR3 DNA: TGTGCCAGCAGTCACCTTAGGGGACTAGCCCCAGGTCAGCAGTACTTC; CDR3 protein: CASSHLRGLAPGQQYF
clone size: once; J gene: TRBJ1-2; D gene: TRBD1; V gene: TRBV28; CDR3 DNA: TGTGCCAGCGCCCGGACAGGGGGCTTTTTCGGCCTGGGATATGGCTACACCTTC; CDR3 protein: CASARTGGFFGLGYGYTF
clone size: NA; J gene: TRBJ2-5; D gene: TRBD1; V gene: TRBV28; CDR3 DNA: TGTGCCAGCAAGGCGGGACAGGGATGGGAGACCCAGTACTTC; CDR3 protein: CASKAGQGWETQYF
clone size: NA; J gene: TRBJ1-1; D gene: NA; V gene: TRBV7-9; CDR3 DNA: TGTGCCAGCAGCTCGACGGACCTGAACACTGAAGCTTTCTTT; CDR3 protein: CASSSTDLNTEAFF
clone size: NA; J gene: TRBJ2-6; D gene: NA; V gene: TRBV11-2; CDR3 DNA: TGTGCCAGCAGTCGACAGGTCTCTGGGGCCAACGTCCTGACTTTC; CDR3 protein: CASSRQVSGANVLTF
clone size: NA; J gene: TRBJ2-1; D gene: NA; V gene: TRBV5-5; CDR3 DNA: TGTGCCAGCAGCTTGGAAGGGGGAATGACCAATGAGCAGTTCTTC; CDR3 protein: CASSLEGGMTNEQFF
clone size: NA; J gene: TRBJ2-1; D gene: TRBD2; V gene: TRBV18; CDR3 DNA: TGTGCCAGCTCAGAGAGACTAGCGGTGCTTGATGAGCAGTTCTTC; CDR3 protein: CASSERLAVLDEQFF
clone size: few; J gene: TRBJ2-5; D gene: NA; V gene: TRBV29-1; CDR3 DNA: TGCAGCGTCAGAGGACCACAAGAGACCCAGTACTTC; CDR3 protein: CSVRGPQETQYF
clone size: NA; J gene: TRBJ2-4; D gene: NA; V gene: TRBV18; CDR3 DNA: TGTGCCAGCTCACCCGGCCTGGAATCCAAAAACATTCAGTACTTC; CDR3 protein: CASSPGLESKNIQYF
clone size: NA; J gene: TRBJ1-1; D gene: TRBD1; V gene: TRBV7-2; CDR3 DNA: TGTGCCAGCAGCCCGATGACAGGGGCGAACACTGAAGCTTTCTTT; CDR3 protein: CASSPMTGANTEAFF
clone size: NA; J gene: TRBJ2-2; D gene: TRBD2; V gene: TRBV5-4; CDR3 DNA: TGTGCCAGCAGCCCACGGACTAGCGGAATTCACGCCGGGGAGCTGTTTTTT; CDR3 protein: CASSPRTSGIHAGELFF
clone size: many; J gene: TRBJ2-5; D gene: TRBD2; V gene: TRBV5-1; CDR3 DNA: TGCGCCAGCAGCTTGGCCCCGGGGGGCCAAGAGACCCAGTACTTC; CDR3 protein: CASSLAPGGQETQYF
clone size: NA; J gene: TRBJ2-1; D gene: NA; V gene: TRBV28; CDR3 DNA: TGTGCCAGCACCCTCACAAAGGGGGGTTACAATGAGCAGTTCTTC; CDR3 protein: CASTLTKGGYNEQFF
clone size: NA; J gene: TRBJ2-4; D gene: NA; V gene: TRBV5-6; CDR3 DNA: TGTGCCAGCAGCAGGCGGGGAAAACTAGCCAAAAACATTCAGTACTTC; CDR3 protein: CASSRRGKLAKNIQYF
clone size: NA; J gene: TRBJ2-1; D gene: NA; V gene: TRBV18; CDR3 DNA: TGTGCCAGCTCACCTGACCCCGGGGACTACAATGAGCAGTTCTTC; CDR3 protein: CASSPDPGDYNEQFF
clone size: NA; J gene: TRBJ2-1; D gene: TRBD2; V gene: TRBV5-4; CDR3 DNA: TGTGCCAGCAGCTTGACCACTAGCGTAGGCTACAATGAGCAGTTCTTC; CDR3 protein: CASSLTTSVGYNEQFF
clone size: NA; J gene: TRBJ2-2; D gene: NA; V gene: TRBV9; CDR3 DNA: TGTGCCAGCAGCGTAGATGCAGACAACACCGGGGAGCTGTTTTTT; CDR3 protein: CASSVDADNTGELFF
clone size: NA; J gene: TRBJ1-4; D gene: NA; V gene: TRBV7-2; CDR3 DNA: TGTGCCAGCAGCCGCCAGGGCACAGCAACTAATGAAAAACTGTTTTTT; CDR3 protein: CASSRQGTATNEKLFF
clone size: NA; J gene: TRBJ2-1; D gene: TRBD1; V gene: TRBV4-3; CDR3 DNA: TGCGCCAGCAGCCCCCGGGACAGGGGTCATGAGCAGTTCTTC; CDR3 protein: CASSPRDRGHEQFF
clone size: few; J gene: TRBJ2-5; D gene: TRBD1; V gene: TRBV6-1; CDR3 DNA: TGTGCCAGCAGCAATGACAGGGTTGAGACCCAGTACTTC; CDR3 protein: CASSNDRVETQYF
clone size: NA; J gene: TRBJ2-6; D gene: NA; V gene: TRBV18; CDR3 DNA: TGTGCCAGCTCACCAATCCCGTCGGGGCTTCTCTCTGGGGCCAACGTCCTGACTTTC; CDR3 protein: CASSPIPSGLLSGANVLTF
clone size: NA; J gene: TRBJ1-5; D gene: NA; V gene: TRBV28; CDR3 DNA: TGTGCCAGTCGGGGGCCGGGGCAGCCCCAGCATTTT; CDR3 protein: CASRGPGQPQHF
clone size: NA; J gene: TRBJ2-5; D gene: TRBD2; V gene: TRBV7-3; CDR3 DNA: TGTGCCAGCAGTACTAGCGGGAAAGTAGGGGAGACCCAGTACTTC; CDR3 protein: CASSTSGKVGETQYF
clone size: once; J gene: TRBJ1-4; D gene: TRBD1; V gene: TRBV25-1; CDR3 DNA: TGTGCCAGCAGTGAACCGCGGACAGGCGGGACTGAAAAACTGTTTTTT; CDR3 protein: CASSEPRTGGTEKLFF
clone size: NA; J gene: TRBJ2-6; D gene: NA; V gene: TRBV19; CDR3 DNA: TGTGCCAGTGGCTCTGGGGCCAACGTCCTGACTTTC; CDR3 protein: CASGSGANVLTF
clone size: NA; J gene: TRBJ2-7; D gene: NA; V gene: TRBV10-1; CDR3 DNA: TGCGCCAGCAGTCCGATCAGGGGCTTGACCGAGCAGTACTTC; CDR3 protein: CASSPIRGLTEQYF